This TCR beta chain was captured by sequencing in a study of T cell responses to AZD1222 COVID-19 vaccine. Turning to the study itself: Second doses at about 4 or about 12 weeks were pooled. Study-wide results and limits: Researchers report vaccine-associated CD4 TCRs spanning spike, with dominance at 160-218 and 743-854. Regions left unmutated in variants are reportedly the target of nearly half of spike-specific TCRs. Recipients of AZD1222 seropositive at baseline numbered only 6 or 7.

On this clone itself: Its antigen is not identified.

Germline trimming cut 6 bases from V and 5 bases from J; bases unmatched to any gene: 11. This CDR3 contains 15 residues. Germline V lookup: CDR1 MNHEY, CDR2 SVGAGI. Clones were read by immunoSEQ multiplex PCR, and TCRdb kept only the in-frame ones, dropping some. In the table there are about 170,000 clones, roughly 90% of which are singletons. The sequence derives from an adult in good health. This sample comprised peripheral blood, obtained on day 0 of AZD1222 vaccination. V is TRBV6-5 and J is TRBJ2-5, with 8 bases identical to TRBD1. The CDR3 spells CASRVPGTGSETQYF. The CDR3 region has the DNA TGTGCCAGCAGGGTTCCCGGGACAGGAAGCGAGACCCAGTACTTC.